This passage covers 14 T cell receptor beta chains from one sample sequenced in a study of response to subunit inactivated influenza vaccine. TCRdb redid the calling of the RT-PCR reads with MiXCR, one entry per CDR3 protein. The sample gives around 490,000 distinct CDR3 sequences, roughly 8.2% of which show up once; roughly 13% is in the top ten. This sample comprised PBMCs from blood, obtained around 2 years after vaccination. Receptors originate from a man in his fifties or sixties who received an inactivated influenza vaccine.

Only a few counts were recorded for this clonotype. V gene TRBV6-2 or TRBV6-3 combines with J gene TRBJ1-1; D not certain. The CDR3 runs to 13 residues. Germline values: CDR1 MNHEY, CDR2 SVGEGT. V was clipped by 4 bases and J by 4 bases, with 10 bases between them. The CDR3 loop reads CASSSYGPTEAFF. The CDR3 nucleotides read TGTGCCAGCAGTTCGTACGGGCCCACTGAAGCTTTCTTT.

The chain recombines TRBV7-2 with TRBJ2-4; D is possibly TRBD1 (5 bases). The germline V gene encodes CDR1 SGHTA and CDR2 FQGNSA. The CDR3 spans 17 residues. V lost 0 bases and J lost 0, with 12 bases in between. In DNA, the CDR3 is TGTGCCAGCAGCTTAGCGCAGGGCCAGGGAGCCAAAAACATTCAGTACTTC. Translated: CASSLAQGQGAKNIQYF.

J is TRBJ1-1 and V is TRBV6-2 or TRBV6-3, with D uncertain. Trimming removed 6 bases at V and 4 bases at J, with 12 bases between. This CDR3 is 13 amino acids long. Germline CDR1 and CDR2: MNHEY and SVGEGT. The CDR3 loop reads CASRDGLLTEAFF. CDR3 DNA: TGTGCCAGCAGGGACGGACTTCTCACTGAAGCTTTCTTT.

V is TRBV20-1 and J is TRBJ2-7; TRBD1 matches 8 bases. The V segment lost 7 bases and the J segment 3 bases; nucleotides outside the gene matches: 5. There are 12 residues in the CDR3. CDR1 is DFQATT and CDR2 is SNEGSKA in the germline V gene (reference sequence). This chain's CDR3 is CSVGQEHYEQYF. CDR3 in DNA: TGCAGTGTGGGACAGGAGCACTACGAGCAGTACTTC.

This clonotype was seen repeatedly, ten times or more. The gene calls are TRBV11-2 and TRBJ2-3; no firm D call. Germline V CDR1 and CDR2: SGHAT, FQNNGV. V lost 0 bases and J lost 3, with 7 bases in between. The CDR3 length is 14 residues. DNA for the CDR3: TGTGCCAGCAGCTTAGAGGGGTTGACAGATACGCAGTATTTT. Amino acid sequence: CASSLEGLTDTQYF.

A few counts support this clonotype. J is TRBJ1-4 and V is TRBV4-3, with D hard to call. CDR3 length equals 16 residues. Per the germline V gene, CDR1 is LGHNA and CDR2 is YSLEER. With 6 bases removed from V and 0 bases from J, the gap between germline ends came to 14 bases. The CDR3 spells CASSGVVTATNEKLFF. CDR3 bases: TGCGCCAGCAGTGGGGTCGTTACCGCAACTAATGAAAAACTGTTTTTT.

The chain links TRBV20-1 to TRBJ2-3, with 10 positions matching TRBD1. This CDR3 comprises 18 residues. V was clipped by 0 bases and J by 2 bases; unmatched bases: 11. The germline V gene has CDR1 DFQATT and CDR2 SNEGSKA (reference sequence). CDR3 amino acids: CSARDVGRGQGDTDTQYF. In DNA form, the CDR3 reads TGCAGTGCTAGAGATGTGGGGCGAGGACAGGGGGACACAGATACGCAGTATTTT.

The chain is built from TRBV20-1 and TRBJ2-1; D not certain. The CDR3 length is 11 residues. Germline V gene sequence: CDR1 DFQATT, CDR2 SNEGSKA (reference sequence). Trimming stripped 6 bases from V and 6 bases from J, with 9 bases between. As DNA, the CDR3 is TGCAGTGCCCCTAGAGGCAATGAGCAGTTCTTC. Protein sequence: CSAPRGNEQFF.

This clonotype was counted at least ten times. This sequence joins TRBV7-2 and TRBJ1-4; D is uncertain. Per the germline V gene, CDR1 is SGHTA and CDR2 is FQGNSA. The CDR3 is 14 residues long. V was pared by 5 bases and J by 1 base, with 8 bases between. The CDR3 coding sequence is TGTGCCAGCAGCCCTAGTCGAACTAATGAAAAACTGTTTTTT. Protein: CASSPSRTNEKLFF. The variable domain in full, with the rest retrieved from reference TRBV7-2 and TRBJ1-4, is GAGVSQSPSNKVTEKGKDVELRCDPISGHTALYWYRQSLGQGLEFLIYFQGNSAPDKSGLPSDRFSAERTGGSVSTLTIQRTQQEDSAVYLCASSPSRTNEKLFFGSGTQLSVL.

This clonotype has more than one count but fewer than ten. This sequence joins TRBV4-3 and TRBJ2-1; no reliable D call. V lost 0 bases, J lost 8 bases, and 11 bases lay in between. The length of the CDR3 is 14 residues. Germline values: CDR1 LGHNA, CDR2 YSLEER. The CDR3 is CASSQDLSLDEQFF. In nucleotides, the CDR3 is TGCGCCAGCAGCCAAGATTTGAGTCTCGATGAGCAGTTCTTC.

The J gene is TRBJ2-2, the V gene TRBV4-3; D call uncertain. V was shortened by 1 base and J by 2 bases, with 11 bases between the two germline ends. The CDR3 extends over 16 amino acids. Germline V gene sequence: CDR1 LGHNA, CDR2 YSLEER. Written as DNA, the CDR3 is TGCGCCAGCAGCCAAGCTTGGGGTGTTAACACCGGGGAGCTGTTTTTT. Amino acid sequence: CASSQAWGVNTGELFF.

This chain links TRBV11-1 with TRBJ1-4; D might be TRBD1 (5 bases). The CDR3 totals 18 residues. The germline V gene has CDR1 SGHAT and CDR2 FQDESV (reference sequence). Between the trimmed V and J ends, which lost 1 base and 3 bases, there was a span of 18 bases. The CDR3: CASSLGQGGVRANEKLFF. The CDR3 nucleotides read TGTGCCAGCAGCTTAGGTCAGGGCGGGGTTCGAGCTAATGAAAAACTGTTTTTT.

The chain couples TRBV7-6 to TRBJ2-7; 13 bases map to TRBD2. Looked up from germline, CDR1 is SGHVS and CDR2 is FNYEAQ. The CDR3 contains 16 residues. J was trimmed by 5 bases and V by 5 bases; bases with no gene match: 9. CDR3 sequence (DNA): TGTGCCAGCAGCAAGGGACTAGCGGGACTGGGTCACGAGCAGTACTTC. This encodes CASSKGLAGLGHEQYF.

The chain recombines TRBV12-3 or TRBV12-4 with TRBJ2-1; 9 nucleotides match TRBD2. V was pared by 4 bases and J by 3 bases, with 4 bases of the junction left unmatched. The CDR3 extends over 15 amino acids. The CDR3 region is CASSSVAGDYNEQFF. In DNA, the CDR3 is TGTGCCAGCAGTTCGGTAGCGGGGGACTACAATGAGCAGTTCTTC.